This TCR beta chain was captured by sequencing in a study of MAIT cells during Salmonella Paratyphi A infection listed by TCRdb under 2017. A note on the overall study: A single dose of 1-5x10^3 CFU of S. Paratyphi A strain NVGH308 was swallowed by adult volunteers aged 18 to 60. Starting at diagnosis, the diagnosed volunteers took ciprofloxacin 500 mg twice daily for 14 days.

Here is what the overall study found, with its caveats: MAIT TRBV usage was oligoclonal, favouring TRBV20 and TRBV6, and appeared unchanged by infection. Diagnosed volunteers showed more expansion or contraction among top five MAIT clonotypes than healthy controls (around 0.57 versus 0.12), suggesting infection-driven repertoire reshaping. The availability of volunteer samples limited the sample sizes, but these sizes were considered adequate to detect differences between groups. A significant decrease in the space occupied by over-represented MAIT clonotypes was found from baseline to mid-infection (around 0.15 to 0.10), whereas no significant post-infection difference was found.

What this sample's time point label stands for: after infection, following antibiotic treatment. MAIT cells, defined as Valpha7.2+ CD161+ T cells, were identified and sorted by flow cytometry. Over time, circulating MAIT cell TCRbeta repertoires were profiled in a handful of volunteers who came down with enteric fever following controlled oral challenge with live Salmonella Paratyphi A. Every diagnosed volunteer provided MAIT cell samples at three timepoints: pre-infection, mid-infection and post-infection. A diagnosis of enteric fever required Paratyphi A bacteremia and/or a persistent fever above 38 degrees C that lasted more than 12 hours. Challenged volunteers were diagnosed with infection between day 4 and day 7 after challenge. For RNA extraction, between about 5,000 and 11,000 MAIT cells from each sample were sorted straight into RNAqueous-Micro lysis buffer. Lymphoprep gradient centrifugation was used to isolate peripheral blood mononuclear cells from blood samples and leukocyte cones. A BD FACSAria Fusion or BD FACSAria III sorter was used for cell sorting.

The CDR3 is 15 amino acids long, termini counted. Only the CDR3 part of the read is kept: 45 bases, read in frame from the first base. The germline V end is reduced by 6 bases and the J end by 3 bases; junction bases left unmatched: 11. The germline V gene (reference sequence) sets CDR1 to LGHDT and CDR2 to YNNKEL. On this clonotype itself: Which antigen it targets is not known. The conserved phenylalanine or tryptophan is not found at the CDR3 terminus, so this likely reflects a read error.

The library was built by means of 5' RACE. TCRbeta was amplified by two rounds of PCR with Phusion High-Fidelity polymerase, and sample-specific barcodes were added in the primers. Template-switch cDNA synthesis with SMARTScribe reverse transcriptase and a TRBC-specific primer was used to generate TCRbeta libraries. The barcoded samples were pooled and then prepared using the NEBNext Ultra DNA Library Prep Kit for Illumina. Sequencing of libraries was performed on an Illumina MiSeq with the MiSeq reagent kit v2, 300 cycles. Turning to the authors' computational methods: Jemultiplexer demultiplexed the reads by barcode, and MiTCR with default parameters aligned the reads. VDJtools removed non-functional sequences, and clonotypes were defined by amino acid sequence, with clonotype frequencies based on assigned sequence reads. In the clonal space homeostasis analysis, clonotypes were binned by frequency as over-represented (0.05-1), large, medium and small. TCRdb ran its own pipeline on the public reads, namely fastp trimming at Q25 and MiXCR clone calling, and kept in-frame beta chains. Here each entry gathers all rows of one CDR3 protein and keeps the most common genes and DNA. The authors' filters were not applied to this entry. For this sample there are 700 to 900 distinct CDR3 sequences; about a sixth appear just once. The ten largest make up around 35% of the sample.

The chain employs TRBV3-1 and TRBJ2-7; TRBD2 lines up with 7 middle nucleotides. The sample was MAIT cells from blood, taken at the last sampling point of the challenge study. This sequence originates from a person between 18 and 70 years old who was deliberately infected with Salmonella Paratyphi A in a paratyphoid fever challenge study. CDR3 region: CASRLGAGTYYEQYS. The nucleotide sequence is TGTGCCAGCAGGCTGGGAGCGGGGACTTACTACGAGCAGTACTCC.